A selection of T cell receptor beta chains follows, all from one sample in a study of T cell repertoires in cytomegalovirus infection. TCRdb re-called the reads with MiXCR, one entry per CDR3 protein. Here the sample spans roughly 120,000 distinct CDR3 sequences, roughly a tenth being singletons. What these receptors recognize is not known. The sample taken for sequencing was PBMCs, sequenced either directly or after in vitro stimulation (not recorded which). The origin of the receptors is a human donor in good health (CMV status not recorded). Some clones in this sample may be carry-over from other donors' samples. Each CDR3 is given with its conserved first and last residue. D genes are given only for firm matches. Not every row has a clone size; where given, it reads once, few, many or a size class.

>TRBJ1-4|TRBV11-2|many|.
TGTGCCAGCAGCCTTCGATATGAAAAACTGTTTTTT
CASSLRYEKLFF
>TRBJ2-7|TRBV7-6|.|.
TGTGCCGTGTCGGCCGAATCCGAGCAGTACTTC
CAVSAESEQYF
>TRBJ2-2|TRBV10-3|few|.
TGTGCCATCAGTACCCCCAGAGCGAACACCGGGGAGCTGTTTTTT
CAISTPRANTGELFF
>TRBJ2-7|TRBV6-5|.|.
TGTGCCAGCAGTTATCTCCCGAACCTACCTGTCGAGCAGTACTTC
CASSYLPNLPVEQYF
>TRBJ1-2|TRBV7-2|many|.
TGTGCCAGCAGCTTGGACACTAACTATGGCTACACCTTC
CASSLDTNYGYTF
>TRBJ2-2|TRBV2|.|.
TGTGCCAGCAGTGAACGGCGGGTTACCACCGGGGAGCTGTTTTTT
CASSERRVTTGELFF
>TRBJ1-5|TRBV12-3/TRBV12-4|.|TRBD1
TGTGCCAGCAGCGGGCGGACAGGGGCCCATAGCAATCAGCCCCAGCATTTT
CASSGRTGAHSNQPQHF
>TRBJ2-5|TRBV7-6|many|.
TGTGCCAGCAGCTTTTTACCCGCCAAGGAGACCCAGTACTTC
CASSFLPAKETQYF
>TRBJ1-2|TRBV7-8|few|.
TGTGCCAGCAGCTTAGCGAAAAGGGGGTTTAACTATGGCTACACCTTC
CASSLAKRGFNYGYTF
>TRBJ2-3|TRBV12-3/TRBV12-4|many|.
TGTGCCAGCAGTTTATGGGGTGGTGACTACACAGATACGCAGTATTTT
CASSLWGGDYTDTQYF
>TRBJ2-1|TRBV24-1|.|.
TGTGCCACCTCAAGATTGGGCCATGAGCAGTTCTTC
CATSRLGHEQFF
>TRBJ2-3|TRBV7-9|.|TRBD1
TGTGCCAGCAGCCCATCGGCGACAGGGAATACGCAGTATTTT
CASSPSATGNTQYF
>TRBJ2-1|TRBV6-2/TRBV6-3|many|TRBD2
TGTGCCAGCAGTTTCCCTGGGGGGAGGGCCAGGAATGAGCAGTTCTTC
CASSFPGGRARNEQFF
>TRBJ2-5|TRBV7-2|many|TRBD2
TGTGCCAGCAGCTTCCGGACTAGCGGGAGGGCCGGGGAGACCCAGTACTTC
CASSFRTSGRAGETQYF
>TRBJ1-3|TRBV5-6|many|.
TGTGCCAGCAGCCCGCGGGAGCCTGGAAACACCATATATTTT
CASSPREPGNTIYF
>TRBJ1-2|TRBV4-3|.|TRBD1
TGCGCCAGCAGCCATAGACAGGGAACTAACTATGGCTACACCTTC
CASSHRQGTNYGYTF
>TRBJ1-5|TRBV7-2|many|.
TGTGCCAGCAGCGTTAATCAACAGCCCCAGCATTTT
CASSVNQQPQHF
>TRBJ2-2|TRBV11-2|few|TRBD2
TGTGCCAGCAGCTTCCTAGGACTAGCGGGAGGGGAGCTGTTTTTT
CASSFLGLAGGELFF
>TRBJ2-5|TRBV7-2|many|TRBD2
TGTGCCAGCAGCAGGACTAGCGGGAACCAAGAGACCCAGTACTTC
CASSRTSGNQETQYF
>TRBJ2-3|TRBV4-2|many|TRBD2
TGTGCCAGCAGCCAAGATAGGCTAGCGGGAGTTCCCACAGATACGCAGTATTTT
CASSQDRLAGVPTDTQYF
>TRBJ1-2|TRBV12-3/TRBV12-4|few|.
TGTGCCAGCAGGTGGGCTTATGGCTACACCTTC
CASRWAYGYTF
>TRBJ2-4|TRBV2|.|.
TGTGCCAGCAGCGACGGAGGGCTGGCCAAAAACATTCAGTACTTC
CASSDGGLAKNIQYF
>TRBJ2-3|TRBV7-8|many|.
TGTGCCAGCAGCTTAGCGGGAGGAGCCCTCACAGATACGCAGTATTTT
CASSLAGGALTDTQYF
>TRBJ1-5|TRBV29-1|few|.
TGCAGCGCTGGGCCAGGGCGGGATCAGCCCCAGCATTTT
CSAGPGRDQPQHF
>TRBJ1-4|TRBV30|many|TRBD1
TGTGCCTGGAGTACCCAGGGGGGAGGAGAAAAACTGTTTTTT
CAWSTQGGGEKLFF
>TRBJ1-3|TRBV5-6|.|.
TGTGCCAGCGGGCCGGATCTTCGCTCTGGAAACACCATATATTTT
CASGPDLRSGNTIYF
>TRBJ1-2|TRBV18|many|TRBD1
TGTGCCAGCAGCCCGGACAGGGACTATGGCTACACCTTC
CASSPDRDYGYTF
>TRBJ2-5|TRBV6-1|.|TRBD2
TGTGCCAGCAGCCGCGGACTAGCAAATCAAGAGACCCAGTACTTC
CASSRGLANQETQYF
>TRBJ2-1|TRBV14|few|.
TGTGCCAGCAGCCAAGTTCTTGGTGGGGGCGTGCAGTTCTTC
CASSQVLGGGVQFF
>TRBJ2-5|TRBV7-2|many|TRBD2
TGTGCCAGCAGCTTAAGCGGGAGAGGGGGCCAAGAGACCCAGTACTTC
CASSLSGRGGQETQYF
>TRBJ2-1|TRBV14|.|.
TGTGCCAGCAGCCGGGGGCAGTTCTTC
CASSRGQFF
>TRBJ1-6|TRBV2|many|TRBD1
TGTGCCAGCAGTCGACCCGGGACAGATAATTCACCCCTCCACTTT
CASSRPGTDNSPLHF
>TRBJ2-1|TRBV19|many|TRBD2
TGTGCCAGTAGTCCCGGGACTAGCGGGATTTATGAGCAGTTCTTC
CASSPGTSGIYEQFF
>TRBJ1-2|TRBV7-9|few|TRBD1
TGTGCCAGCAGCCCGGGAGACAGGGATTCGAATGGCTACACCTTC
CASSPGDRDSNGYTF
>TRBJ2-1|TRBV27|many|.
TGTGCCAGCAGTTTATGGGCCGGGACTGAAATGAATGAGCAGTTCTTC
CASSLWAGTEMNEQFF
>TRBJ2-3|TRBV15|many|TRBD2
TGTGCCACCAGCAGACCCCGGGGACTAGCGGGGGCAGATACGCAGTATTTT
CATSRPRGLAGADTQYF
>TRBJ2-5|TRBV12-3/TRBV12-4|many|TRBD2
TGTGCAGTAAAACTAGCGGGCGAGACCCAGTACTTC
CAVKLAGETQYF
>TRBJ1-1|TRBV6-1|.|.
TGTGCCAGCAGGACACAGGGTACTGAAGCTTTCTTT
CASRTQGTEAFF
>TRBJ2-7|TRBV7-3|.|.
TGTGCCAGCAGCTTCGGAATCGAGCAGTACTTC
CASSFGIEQYF
>TRBJ2-3|TRBV5-4|.|TRBD2
TGTGCCAGCAGCGGGAGGGCGGAGTCAGATACGCAGTATTTT
CASSGRAESDTQYF
>TRBJ2-1|TRBV20-1|many|TRBD1
TGCAGTGCTAGAGTGGGGCCAGGGGGACACAATGAGCAGTTCTTC
CSARVGPGGHNEQFF
>TRBJ1-1|TRBV19|.|.
TGTGCCAGTAGTATAGATCGGTCAGCGAACACTGAAGCTTTCTTT
CASSIDRSANTEAFF
>TRBJ2-2|TRBV4-3|few|.
TGCGCCAGCAGCCAAGAAGTGAACACCGGGGAGCTGTTTTTT
CASSQEVNTGELFF
>TRBJ2-1|TRBV20-1|many|TRBD1
TGCAGTGCTAACGGACAGGCCCGCGAGGCCTACAATGAGCAGTTCTTC
CSANGQAREAYNEQFF
>TRBJ2-6|TRBV11-3|many|TRBD1
TGTGCCAGCAGCAACAGGGGAATGGGGGCCAACGTCCTGACTTTC
CASSNRGMGANVLTF